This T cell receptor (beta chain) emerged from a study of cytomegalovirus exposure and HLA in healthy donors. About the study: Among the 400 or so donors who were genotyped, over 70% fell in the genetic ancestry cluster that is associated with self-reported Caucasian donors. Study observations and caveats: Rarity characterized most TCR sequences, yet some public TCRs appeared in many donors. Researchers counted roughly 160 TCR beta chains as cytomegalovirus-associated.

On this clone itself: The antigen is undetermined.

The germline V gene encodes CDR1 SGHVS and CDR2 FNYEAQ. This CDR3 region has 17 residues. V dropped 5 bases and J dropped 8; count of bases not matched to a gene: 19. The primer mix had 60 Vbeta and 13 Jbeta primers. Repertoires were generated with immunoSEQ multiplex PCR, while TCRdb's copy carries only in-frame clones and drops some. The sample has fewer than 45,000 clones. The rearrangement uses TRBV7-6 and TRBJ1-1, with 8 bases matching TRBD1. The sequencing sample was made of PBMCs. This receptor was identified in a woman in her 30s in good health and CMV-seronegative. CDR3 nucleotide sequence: TGTGCCAGCAGCCTTACTTCACAGGGGGTCCGAGCTTCGGAAGCTTTCTTT. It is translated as CASSLTSQGVRASEAFF.